This T cell receptor (beta chain) originates from a study of breast tumors, draining lymph nodes, adjacent tissues. TCRdb itself ran the multiplex PCR reads through MiXCR, one entry per CDR3 protein. The repertoire holds around 130,000 distinct CDR3 sequences, 21% seen once, with over 2% in the top ten. This clonotype was counted ten times or more. The antigen is not known. Study findings and constraints: Most tumor T cells seemingly derive from lymph node, then expand in tumor. Tumor T cell lymph node origin was a supported hypothesis, not proven. Luminal-like breast cancer showed significantly higher tumor–nontumor repertoire similarity than basal-like.

Breast cancer patients provided tissue from their axillary draining lymph nodes. The germline V gene has CDR1 GTSNPN and CDR2 SVGIG (reference sequence). The V end was cut by 5 bases, the J end by 1 base, with 9 bases between. This CDR3 contains 12 residues. This clonotype originated in a female donor with breast cancer. Some clones in this sample may be carry-over from other donors' samples. This chain connects TRBV30 to TRBJ2-7; D is possibly TRBD2 (6 bases). The sequenced material came from axillary lymph node tissue. The CDR3 sequence is CAWGSGSYEQYF. The CDR3 DNA reads as TGTGCCTGGGGTAGCGGATCCTACGAGCAGTACTTC.